The table lists the clone carrying this TCR beta chain with a few counts. Its target is not known. These data are taken from a study of CD8 T cells in ankylosing spondylitis. Findings and caveats of the study: Disease-linked clones bore a CD8+ phenotype and were relatively rare in peripheral blood.

TCRdb ran MiXCR on the 5' RACE reads and lists one entry per CDR3 protein. The sample lists approximately 200,000 distinct CDR3 sequences, roughly 13% occurring once. Sequencing input: blood, either unsorted or a sorted T cell fraction (not recorded which). This clonotype was sampled from a male donor with ankylosing spondylitis or in good health (not recorded which).

The CDR3 region has the DNA TGTGCCACCAGCAGAGATCGAGGACTAGCCGGGGAGCTGTTTTTT. This codes for CATSRDRGLAGELFF. The chain carries TRBV15 and TRBJ2-2, with TRBD2 identical over 7 bases. Germline V CDR1 and CDR2: LNHNV, YYDKDF (reference sequence). With V trimmed by 0 bases and J by 6 bases, 4 bases remained unmatched. This CDR3 is 15 amino acids long.